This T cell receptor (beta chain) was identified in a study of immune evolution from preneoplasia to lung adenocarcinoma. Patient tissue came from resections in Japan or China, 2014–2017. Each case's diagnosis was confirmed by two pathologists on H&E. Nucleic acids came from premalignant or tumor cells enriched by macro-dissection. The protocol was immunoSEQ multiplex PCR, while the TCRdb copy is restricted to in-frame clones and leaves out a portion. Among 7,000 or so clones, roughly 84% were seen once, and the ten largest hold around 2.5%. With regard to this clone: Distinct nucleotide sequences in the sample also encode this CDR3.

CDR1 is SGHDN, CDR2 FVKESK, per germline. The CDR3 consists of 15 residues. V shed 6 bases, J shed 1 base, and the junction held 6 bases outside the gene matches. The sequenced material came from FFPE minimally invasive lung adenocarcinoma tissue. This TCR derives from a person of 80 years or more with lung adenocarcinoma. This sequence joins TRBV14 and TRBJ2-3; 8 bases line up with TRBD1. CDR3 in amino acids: CASSQWGQGTDTQYF. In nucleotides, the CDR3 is TGTGCCAGCAGTCAGTGGGGACAGGGCACAGATACGCAGTATTTT.